This T cell receptor (beta chain) was sequenced for a study of blood T cell repertoires in COVID-19. The wider study: The study drew acute and convalescent COVID-19 samples from the United States, Italy and Spain. The analysed material was cDNA or gDNA that came from T cells, B-cell-depleted T cells, or PBMCs.

Assay: immunoSEQ multiplex PCR; the TCRdb copy retains only in-frame clones and omits some. The table lists 60,000 to 75,000 clones, about 85% of them singletons. This clone was recorded only once. This CDR3 comprises 15 residues. V was trimmed by 0 bases and J by 1 base, leaving 10 bases between them. Per the germline V gene, CDR1 is MNHEY and CDR2 is SVGAGI. This chain links TRBV6-5 with TRBJ2-7; unclear D gene. The source is a woman aged 80 or over with active or convalescent COVID-19. Sequences were obtained from peripheral blood. The CDR3 spells CASSYSSYRSYEQYF. The CDR3 region has the DNA TGTGCCAGCAGTTACTCGTCGTACAGATCCTACGAGCAGTACTTC.